A single sample gave rise to the 2 T cell receptor beta chains below, sequenced in a study of human T cells and chemical hapten exposure. TCRdb reprocessed the RACE reads with MiXCR, giving one entry per CDR3 protein. There are about 51,000 distinct CDR3 sequences in the sample; roughly 9.9% occur only once, and more than 13% lies in the top ten. Time point here: pre-sensitization, week 0. Noted treatment: therapeutic diphenylcyclopropenone sensitization with weekly scalp DPC. The specimen was whole blood, collected in connection with sensitization to the hapten diphenylcyclopropenone (DPC). The receptors shown here come from a woman aged 40 to 55 with alopecia areata. Some clones in this sample may be carry-over from other donors' samples.

This clonotype was detected ten times or more. The chain is built from TRBV27 and TRBJ1-4; D perhaps matches TRBD1 (5 bases). The V and J ends lost 6 bases and 7 bases respectively, with 12 bases between them. The germline V gene encodes CDR1 MNHEY and CDR2 SMNVEV (reference sequence). This CDR3 is 13 amino acids long. This chain's CDR3 is CASRFQGGEKLFF. CDR3 DNA sequence: TGTGCCAGCAGGTTCCAGGGCGGTGAAAAACTGTTTTTT.

This clonotype was seen repeatedly, ten times or more. The genes are TRBV4-1 and TRBJ1-1; the D is unclear. V gave up 3 bases and J gave up 2 bases, with 7 bases separating them. The germline V gene has CDR1 MGHRA and CDR2 YSYEKL. The length of the CDR3 is 13 residues. CDR3 bases: TGCGCCAGCAGCCAGATTGGCAACACTGAAGCTTTCTTT. Translating gives CASSQIGNTEAFF.